This TCR beta chain was retrieved from a study of cytomegalovirus exposure and HLA in healthy donors (dated by TCRdb to between 2016 and 2019). Regarding the complete study: In an earlier analysis of under 600 of the donors, 250 to 300 Gb of sequence data and just under 120 million unique TCR beta sequences from roughly 180 million T cells were reported. An early release covering just under 650 HLA-typed donors comprised approximately 290 gigabases of sequencing data and 85 million to 100 million unique TCR sequences. Of the approximately 400 genotyped donors, 75% to 85% were placed in the genetic ancestry cluster associated with self-reported Caucasian donors. The aim of the study was to test whether cataloging public T cell receptors could identify signatures of past pathogen exposure. The T cell repertoires of about 700 subjects were profiled by immunosequencing and related to cytomegalovirus serostatus. Besides the first cohort of some 670 subjects, a separate validation cohort made up of around 120 different subjects was used. To predict cytomegalovirus infection status, the study brought together high-throughput TCR immunosequencing, statistical association of individual TCRs with disease status, and machine learning. In a later analysis, previously published TCR beta repertoires from hundreds of donors were re-analyzed and high-resolution HLA genotyping was added so that TCR occurrence patterns could be studied. In the later analysis, no new phenotypic data were used to find candidate immune exposures; instead, reliance was placed on TCR beta sequences and their occurrence across donors. An earlier analysis of around 580 of the donors used high-throughput TCR beta sequencing to judge whether each TCR beta V gene segment behaved as functional or pseudogenic. Donor age, sex, ethnicity and CMV serostatus were compiled together with the repertoire data. A later genetic analysis took genome-wide SNP genotypes for about 65% of the 666 donors and used that subset as a discovery cohort. Every repertoire in the discovery cohort had been generated on one and the same sequencing platform. Class I and class II HLA loci were covered by the typing at four-digit resolution. Typing coverage differed by locus: A, B, C, DRB1 and DQB1 were typed in roughly 629-640 donors, DQA1 in 500 to 550, DPA1 in some 600, and DPB1 in 450 to 490. About 5 DR-DQ haplotypes were handled as single units for association and clustering, since linkage in the cohort was strong. Among almost 400 genotyped donors of the cohort, an average of roughly 240,000 unique TCR beta nucleotide sequences were sequenced per donor, around 18% of them non-productive.

The cohort consisted of 670 or so healthy bone marrow donors. At the time of sampling, every cohort member was nominally healthy, though immune exposures that went unrecorded were likely present. The donor tested CMV seronegative, placing the donor among the approximately 400 seronegative members of the cohort. A peripheral blood sample was collected from each donor, and TCR beta sequencing was performed on peripheral blood mononuclear cells. The Qiagen DNeasy Blood Extraction Kit was used to extract genomic DNA from the blood cell samples. Trimming at the junction amounts to 6 bases on V and 5 bases on J, and the germline ends lie 10 bases apart. The CDR3 numbers 11 residues from cysteine through phenylalanine. The DNA shown is the 33-base CDR3, in frame from base 1. CDR1 and CDR2 are drawn from the germline V gene (reference sequence): DFQATT, SNEGSKA. The library relied on the immunoSEQ multiplex PCR assay. For the multiplex PCR, a mixture combining 60 forward primers for TCR Vbeta segments and 13 reverse primers for TCR Jbeta segments was used. The CDR3 region of rearranged TCR beta genes was amplified from genomic DNA with a multiplex PCR assay. The amplified TCR beta libraries were sequenced on the Illumina HiSeq System as 87-base-pair reads. Per the original workflow: A later analysis counted tens of millions of unique TCR beta chains across the 666 repertoires, and roughly 9.9 million of these chains were shared by at least two donors. A nearest-neighbor algorithm error-corrected the raw reads and collapsed the reads into unique sequences, merging closely related sequences to remove PCR and sequencing errors. Alignment of CDR3 sequences to IMGT reference sequences was used to assign V, D and J gene segments. For a sequence to be retained, a match of at least six nucleotides was required to both a V gene segment and a J gene segment. A rearrangement counted as productive if the CDR3 had no stop codons and remained in frame with V and J, and every other rearrangement counted as non-productive. Following IMGT convention, CDR3 was defined as the stretch from the second conserved V-encoded cysteine to the conserved J-encoded phenylalanine. The earlier analysis of more than 450 of the donors excluded sequences that lacked an unambiguous match to a single V gene segment. An earlier analysis of 500 to 700 of the donors classified V segments as functional when productive rearrangements were above 56.7% and as segregating when the standard deviation between donors was above 5%. To diagnose cytomegalovirus status from the catalog of TCR beta chain sequences, a statistical classification framework was built. In a later analysis, TCR nucleotide sequences were compared against IMGT/GENE-DB human TR gene sequences so that V and J genes could be assigned. Using the TCRdist pipeline, a later analysis assigned CDR3 sequences along with most-parsimonious VDJ recombination scenarios. In a later analysis, every TCR beta chain was defined by the combination of its CDR3 amino acid sequence and its V-gene family, and reads without a unique V-gene family were dropped. To address suspected cross-contamination and a sequencing artifact, a later analysis removed around 590 highly shared, low-generation-probability nucleotide sequences. In a later analysis, a clonal expansion index for each public chain was calculated from normalized within-repertoire ranks of inferred template counts. In a later analysis, generation probabilities were computed using a VDJ recombination model fitted to out-of-frame rearrangements, and the results were checked against IGoR. In a later analysis, hypergeometric tests were used to score TCR-TCR, TCR-HLA and TCR-CMV co-occurrence, with a repertoire-size bias correction applied to TCR pairs. To estimate false discovery rates, a later analysis permuted the HLA or CMV assignments 20 times. In a later analysis, co-occurring TCRs were grouped using DBSCAN, with TCRdist sequence similarity added in when clustering inside HLA-allele-positive subsets. Repertoires with fewer than 30,000 or more than 120,000 public chains were left out of co-occurrence clustering, as were five repertoires with anomalous nucleotide sharing. TCRdb obtained this table from immuneACCESS and retained in-frame rearrangements with V and J assigned. These tables miss some clones; where compared with another copy, unresolved V genes account for less than half of the shortfall, and the remainder is unexplained. D and trimming were read from the DNA, whereas the V and J calls and clone size are those reported in that table. In this sample the table shows over 200,000 clones, around nine tenths of which occur a single time. The ten largest account for around 1% of the sample.

Comment on this clone: Its specific antigen is unknown. One base away there is no much larger clone; base qualities are not given.

Broader findings and caveats from the paper: The classifier was reported to diagnose cytomegalovirus status with high specificity and sensitivity in both the original and validation cohorts. Because HLA typing was unavailable for some donors at each locus, only the typed subset was used in association tests. According to a later genetic analysis, donors in an Asian-associated ancestry cluster had fewer N-insertions in productive TCRs than the roughly 700-donor mean. According to a later analysis, most CMV-associated TCR beta chains appeared to be HLA-restricted, and the HLA associations seemed to be driven largely by CMV exposure. Strong co-occurrence of HLA alleles, especially DR and DQ, made assigning TCR associations to individual alleles difficult. An earlier analysis of approximately 570 of the donors showed that most TCR beta V segments appeared in productive rearrangements either about 87% or about 30% of the time, which broadly matched IMGT annotations. A group of highly shared sequence variants was considered likely to be a technical artifact of the sequencing pipeline. A total of roughly 160 TCR beta chains were listed by the study as associated with cytomegalovirus. A few of the identified cytomegalovirus-associated TCR beta chains were confirmed in vitro to be specific for cytomegalovirus antigens. Because counts were too low, some 17 rarely observed V segments, including chromosome 9 orphons, were excluded from the earlier analysis of around 590 of the donors. According to a later analysis, TCR association rates differed among HLA loci, with DRB1 alleles showing the most associated TCRs and HLA-C alleles showing the fewest. In a later genetic analysis, a missense DCLRE1C variant was associated with V-gene and J-gene trimming of TCR beta chains, and the association was replicated in an independent cohort. Linkage disequilibrium might explain the correlated functional status among segregating V segments, but an unknown experimental factor could not be ruled out. Presence/absence analyses assumed roughly uniform sequencing depth across donors, an assumption that may not hold. The cohort was sequenced for TCR beta chains only, and without alpha or paired-chain data the features that could be detected were limited. The only immune exposure information available for the cohort was CMV serostatus. A later analysis found that HLA-associated TCR beta chains were more clonally expanded and had lower generation probabilities than equally common non-associated chains. The 87-base-pair reads could not distinguish some IMGT-functional V segments, including TRBV6-2 and TRBV6-3, so those segments were excluded. A further reported finding was that TCR beta sequences accurately predicted the HLA-A and HLA-B alleles for most subjects in the first cohort. Across donors, most TCR sequences were observed very rarely, whereas some public TCRs were present in many individuals. According to a later analysis, parvovirus B19, influenza, CMV and Epstein-Barr virus appeared linked to several top co-occurrence clusters. According to the authors, the approach could potentially be generalized to other disease states and immunological phenotypes. Specific HLA alleles were associated with 15,000 to 20,000 TCR beta sequences at a false discovery rate of 0.05 in a later analysis.

Sequences were obtained from PBMCs. This TCR was sampled from a woman aged 18-29 years in good health and CMV-seronegative. The rearrangement joined TRBV20-1 to TRBJ1-2; the D gene cannot be named for sure. CDR3 reads: CSANGLYGYTF. Here is the DNA: TGCAGTGCCAACGGTTTATATGGCTACACCTTC.